The T cell receptor (beta chain) described here comes from a study of regulatory T cells in long-lasting Graves disease. In the study overall: Antithyroid drugs had been given to newly diagnosed Graves' patients for under 3 months.

The time point was: newly diagnosed GD, antithyroid drugs for less than 3 months. PBMC RNA was the source of the TCR library. Xi'an, China, was home to the endocrinology department that provided patients. To make TCR beta libraries, researchers used iRepertoire HTBI primers and Arm-PCR of CDR3 regions. Each CDR3 protein gets one entry after TCRdb re-called the multiplex PCR reads with MiXCR. The repertoire holds 250,000 to 300,000 distinct CDR3 sequences, with 15% to 20% as singletons. There are a few counts of this clonotype. Germline lookup yields CDR1 SQVTM and CDR2 ANQGSEA. The CDR3 spans 11 residues. The V and J ends lost 7 bases and 11 bases respectively, with 17 bases between them. These data were also filed under a second study, of T cells in Graves' hyperthyroidism and ophthalmopathy. That report notes: Clinical symptoms, serum thyroxine and TRAb, thyroid ultrasound and orbital computed tomography were used for the diagnoses. The HTBI primer set served for first-round RT-PCR of the TCR CDR3.

This clonotype was obtained from a woman between 25 and 40 years old with Graves disease. V is TRBV29-1 and J is TRBJ1-1, with D possibly being TRBD1 (5 bases). Sequencing used peripheral blood mononuclear cells (PBMCs), obtained at new diagnosis, from a patient treated with antithyroid drugs. CDR3 region: CSGTLGREAFF. CDR3 sequence (DNA): TGCAGCGGAACCCTGGGCAGGGAGGCTTTCTTT.